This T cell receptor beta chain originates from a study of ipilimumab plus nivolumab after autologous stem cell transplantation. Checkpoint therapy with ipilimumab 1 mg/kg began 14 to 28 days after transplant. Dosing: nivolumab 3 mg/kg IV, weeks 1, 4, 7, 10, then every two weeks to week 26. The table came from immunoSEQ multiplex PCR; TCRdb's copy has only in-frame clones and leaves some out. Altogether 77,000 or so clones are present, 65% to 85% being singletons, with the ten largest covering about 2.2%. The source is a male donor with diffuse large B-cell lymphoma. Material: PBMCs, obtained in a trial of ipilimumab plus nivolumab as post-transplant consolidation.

CDR3 in DNA: TGTGCCAGCAGCTTAGGGTTAGGCATGACCTACGAGCAGTACTTC. It is translated as CASSLGLGMTYEQYF. This sequence joins TRBV5-5 and TRBJ2-7; no clear D. The CDR3 sequence is 15 residues long. Between the trimmed V and J ends, which lost 2 bases and 2 bases, there was a span of 14 bases. CDR1 is SGHKS, CDR2 YYEKEE, per germline (reference sequence).